The 31 T cell receptor beta chains presented below share a single source sample, sequenced in a study of blood T cell repertoires in COVID-19. The protocol was immunoSEQ multiplex PCR, while the TCRdb copy is restricted to in-frame clones and leaves out a portion. The sample contains 86,000 or so clones, about 95% of which appear only once. Sequencing was performed on peripheral blood. The receptor set was obtained from a human donor with active COVID-19. The donor label of this sample is uncertain.

This chain joins TRBV4-1 and TRBJ2-1; possibly TRBD2 for D (5 bases). The CDR3 is made up of 15 amino acids. Germline V gene sequence: CDR1 MGHRA, CDR2 YSYEKL. Trimming stripped 6 bases from V and 5 bases from J, with 17 bases between. The CDR3 is CASRYSLVGDNEQFF. Here the CDR3 DNA reads TGCGCCAGCAGATACTCACTAGTTGGGGACAATGAGCAGTTCTTC.

V usage is TRBV5-1 and J usage is TRBJ1-1; 8 bases are shared with TRBD1. The CDR3 has 15 residues. V trimming: 4 bases; J trimming: 0 bases; junction bases outside the gene matches: 5. Per the germline V gene, CDR1 is SGHRS and CDR2 is YFSETQ. The CDR3 here is CASSAQGAVNTEAFF. In DNA form, the CDR3 reads TGCGCCAGCAGCGCCCAGGGGGCAGTGAACACTGAAGCTTTCTTT.

This clone was detected once. The chain uses TRBV18 and TRBJ1-4; D is undetermined. Trimming stripped 5 bases from V and 0 bases from J, with 16 bases between. The CDR3 has 17 residues. Germline V gives CDR1 KGHSH, CDR2 LQKENI. This CDR3 is CASSSLGVTPTNEKLFF. The CDR3, as DNA: TGTGCCAGCTCAAGCCTGGGAGTCACCCCAACTAATGAAAAACTGTTTTTT.

The V call is TRBV28, the J call TRBJ1-1; perhaps TRBD1 as D (5 bases). The V gene's germline CDR1 is MDHEN and CDR2 SYDVKM. V lost 6 bases and J lost 3, with 11 bases in between. This CDR3 comprises 13 residues. The chain's CDR3 is CASSPGTYTEAFF. The DNA of the CDR3 is TGTGCCAGCAGCCCGGGGACTTACACTGAAGCTTTCTTT. Based on the CDR3 plus reference TRBV28 and TRBJ1-1, the full variable domain is DVKVTQSSRYLVKRTGEKVFLECVQDMDHENMFWYRQDPGLGLRLIYFSYDVKMKEKGDIPEGYSVSREKKERFSLILESASTNQTSMYLCASSPGTYTEAFFGQGTRLTVV.

The chain couples TRBV7-8 to TRBJ2-2; no clear D gene. This CDR3 is built from 14 residues. The V gene's germline CDR1 is SGHVS and CDR2 FQNEAQ. V gave up 1 base and J gave up 9 bases, with 12 bases separating them. The CDR3 DNA reads TGTGCCAGCAGCTTAGGGTCCGGTCTAAGGGAGCTGTTTTTT. Its protein product is CASSLGSGLRELFF.

CDR3 nucleotide sequence: TGTGCCAGCAGACGCCGGGACAGCGACTATGGCTACACCTTC. Its translation: CASRRRDSDYGYTF. V is TRBV5-6 and J is TRBJ1-2; 7 nucleotides agree with TRBD1. V lost 5 bases and J lost 3; bases outside the gene matches: 7. CDR1 and CDR2 (germline): SGHDT, YYEEEE. The CDR3 runs to 14 residues. Full variable domain (remainder filled in from reference TRBV5-6 and TRBJ1-2): DAGVTQSPTHLIKTRGQQVTLRCSPKSGHDTVSWYQQALGQGPQFIFQYYEEEERQRGNFPDRFSGHQFPNYSSELNVNALLLGDSALYLCASRRRDSDYGYTFGSGTRLTVV.

The CDR3 coding sequence is TGTGCCACCGCAGGGGTGGGGACTGAAGCTTTCTTT. This encodes CATAGVGTEAFF. V and J are TRBV6-6 and TRBJ1-1, with D possibly matching TRBD1 (6 bases). Germline CDR1 and CDR2: MNHNY and SVGAGI (reference sequence). The V end lost 10 bases, the J end lost 5 bases, and 14 bases lay between the germline ends. The CDR3 is made up of 12 amino acids.

The gene calls are TRBV18 and TRBJ2-1; 8 nucleotides line up with TRBD2. With 6 bases clipped from V and 14 bases from J, the junction kept 24 bases outside the gene matches. The CDR3 runs 17 residues. In germline, CDR1 is KGHSH, CDR2 LQKENI. This chain's CDR3 is CASSSQPRGTSHGGEFF. DNA for the CDR3: TGTGCCAGCTCCTCCCAGCCTAGGGGGACTTCCCACGGGGGGGAGTTCTTC.

V gene TRBV6-5 combines with J gene TRBJ1-6; D not resolved. The CDR3 is made up of 14 amino acids. Per germline, CDR1 MNHEY and CDR2 SVGAGI. Trimming removed 5 bases from V and 7 bases from J, with 12 bases in between. CDR3 in amino acids: CASSPPHRNSPLHF. The CDR3 DNA reads TGTGCCAGCAGTCCCCCCCACCGGAATTCACCCCTCCACTTT.

The V and J genes are TRBV5-1 and TRBJ2-5, with 10 bases fitting TRBD1. This CDR3 has 15 amino acids. The ends lost 4 bases at V and 9 bases at J; junction bases unmatched: 12. CDR1 and CDR2 (germline): SGHRS, YFSETQ. The CDR3 sequence: CASSPRDRGAGAQYF. The DNA of the CDR3 is TGCGCCAGCAGCCCACGGGACAGGGGCGCCGGGGCCCAGTACTTC.

The chain is built from TRBV15 and TRBJ1-4; no clear D gene. CDR3 size: 15 residues. The germline V gene has CDR1 LNHNV and CDR2 YYDKDF (reference sequence). The V gene lost 5 bases and the J gene lost 3 bases, with 13 bases spanning the gap. Written as DNA, the CDR3 is TGTGCCACCAGCGTTCACGGGTCGGCTAATGAAAAACTGTTTTTT. Its protein product is CATSVHGSANEKLFF.

The chain recombines TRBV24-1 with TRBJ1-6; D is uncertain. Trimming cost V 8 bases and J 9 bases, with 13 bases left between them. The V gene's germline CDR1 is KGHDR and CDR2 SFDVKD. The CDR3 runs 13 residues. The CDR3: CATKRGVSSPLHF. CDR3 DNA sequence: TGTGCCACCAAGCGCGGGGTGAGTTCACCCCTCCACTTT.

The genes are TRBV6-2 or TRBV6-3 and TRBJ1-4, with a weak D call TRBD1 (6 bases). The CDR3 totals 15 residues. Germline CDR1 and CDR2: MNHEY and SVGEGT. V shed 3 bases and J shed 8 bases, with 16 bases lying between them. The CDR3: CASSYRGGMLEKLFF. DNA of the CDR3: TGTGCCAGCAGTTATCGAGGGGGAATGTTGGAAAAACTGTTTTTT.

The chain is built from TRBV5-1 and TRBJ2-7; no definite D call. Germline V gene lookup returns CDR1 SGHRS and CDR2 YFSETQ. The V and J ends lost 2 bases and 5 bases respectively, with 14 bases between them. CDR3 length: 14 residues. The CDR3 here is CASSLKSAGHEQYF. Here the CDR3 DNA reads TGCGCCAGCAGCTTAAAGTCAGCAGGCCACGAGCAGTACTTC.

The rearrangement joins TRBV28 to TRBJ1-1; 7 nucleotides agree with TRBD1. The CDR3 is made up of 14 amino acids. V lost 1 base and J lost 3; bases outside the gene matches: 2. Per germline, CDR1 MDHEN and CDR2 SYDVKM. CDR3 region: CASSLLGTDTEAFF. The CDR3 nucleotides are TGTGCCAGCAGTTTATTAGGGACAGACACTGAAGCTTTCTTT.

The chain recombines TRBV7-6 with TRBJ1-4; TRBD1 aligns across 10 bases. Germline V lookup: CDR1 SGHVS, CDR2 FNYEAQ. V was pared by 4 bases and J by 5 bases, with 13 bases of the junction left unmatched. This CDR3 is built from 18 residues. CDR3 in amino acids: CASSSTGTGASLNEKLFF. The CDR3 region has the DNA TGTGCCAGCAGCTCAACCGGGACAGGGGCTTCCCTAAATGAAAAACTGTTTTTT.

The chain couples TRBV28 to TRBJ1-2; D gene unclear. Germline V CDR1 and CDR2: MDHEN, SYDVKM. The V and J ends lost 2 bases and 3 bases respectively, with 7 bases between them. This CDR3 region has 13 residues. In nucleotides, the CDR3 is TGTGCCAGCAGTTTAAAGGCGGACTATGGCTACACCTTC. Its protein is CASSLKADYGYTF.

The V and J genes are TRBV7-6 and TRBJ2-3, with TRBD2 matching over 7 bases. The CDR3 has 15 residues. J was trimmed by 2 bases and V by 1 base; bases with no gene match: 3. Germline V lookup: CDR1 SGHVS, CDR2 FNYEAQ. The CDR3 region has the DNA TGTGCCAGCAGCTTAGGCGCGGGGGACACAGATACGCAGTATTTT. Translation: CASSLGAGDTDTQYF.

The V and J genes are TRBV29-1 and TRBJ2-5, with D maybe TRBD1 (6 bases). This CDR3 comprises 13 residues. CDR1 and CDR2 from the germline V gene are SQVTM and ANQGSEA. The V and J ends lost 3 bases and 5 bases respectively, with 13 bases between them. The CDR3 loop is CSVDRGFEETQYF. For the CDR3, the DNA is TGCAGCGTTGACAGGGGATTTGAGGAGACCCAGTACTTC.

The chain employs TRBV6-5 and TRBJ2-6; 8 bases line up with TRBD1. The CDR3 runs 15 residues. Per the germline V gene, CDR1 is MNHEY and CDR2 is SVGAGI. J gave up 0 bases and V 8 bases, and 3 bases lay outside the gene matches. CDR3 protein: CASGTGSSGANVLTF. The DNA of the CDR3 is TGTGCCAGCGGGACAGGTTCCTCTGGGGCCAACGTCCTGACTTTC.

The chain links TRBV29-1 to TRBJ2-7, with 7 bases aligning to TRBD1. J was trimmed by 1 base and V by 6 bases; bases with no gene match: 6. Germline CDR1 and CDR2: SQVTM and ANQGSEA. The length of the CDR3 is 13 residues. The CDR3 DNA reads as TGCAGCGTCGAACAGGGGTTATCCTACGAGCAGTACTTC. Translation: CSVEQGLSYEQYF.

The chain recombines TRBV5-1 with TRBJ2-5; 11 bases map to TRBD2. After removal of 5 bases from V and 4 bases from J, the junction contained 1 base not matched to a gene. CDR1 and CDR2 from the germline V gene are SGHRS and YFSETQ. CDR3 size: 13 residues. The CDR3 loop reads CASRLAGAETQYF. DNA for the CDR3: TGCGCCAGCAGACTAGCGGGGGCAGAGACCCAGTACTTC.

The chain carries TRBV10-1 and TRBJ2-4; 9 bases fit TRBD1. The CDR3 consists of 14 residues. The germline CDR1 and CDR2 sequences are WNHNN and SYGVQD (reference sequence). V lost 6 bases and J lost 4; bases outside the gene matches: 4. The CDR3 here is CASRAGTGKNIQYF. The CDR3 nucleotides are TGCGCCAGCAGAGCAGGGACAGGGAAAAACATTCAGTACTTC.

The gene calls are TRBV2 and TRBJ1-2; possibly TRBD1 for D (5 bases). Germline loops: CDR1 SNHLY, CDR2 FYNNEI. The CDR3 runs 13 residues. V was pared by 1 base and J by 8 bases, with 11 bases between. The CDR3 nucleotides are TGTGCCAGCAGTGAAGTGGCAGGGATAGGCTACACCTTC. Encoded protein: CASSEVAGIGYTF.

This chain joins TRBV28 and TRBJ2-5; 8 bases fit TRBD1. The V gene end was trimmed by 5 bases and the J gene end by 2 bases; junction bases not matched to a gene: 4. This CDR3 spans 14 amino acids. Germline V gene lookup returns CDR1 MDHEN and CDR2 SYDVKM. In DNA form, the CDR3 reads TGTGCCAGCAGTCAGGACAGGGCGCAAGAGACCCAGTACTTC. This encodes CASSQDRAQETQYF.

This rearrangement joins TRBV6-4 to TRBJ2-1; D ambiguous. The V gene lost 6 bases and the J gene lost 3 bases, with 12 bases spanning the gap. The CDR3 runs 14 residues. From germline, CDR1 is MRHNA and CDR2 SNTAGT. CDR3 sequence: CASSRLVGYNEQFF. For the CDR3, the DNA is TGTGCCAGCAGCAGACTGGTGGGCTACAATGAGCAGTTCTTC.

The chain employs TRBV21-1 and TRBJ2-1; the listed D gene, TRBD1, was not tested against the DNA. TRBV21-1 is classified as a pseudogene. CDR3 size: 18 residues. The CDR3 spells CASSKMLNRDTSYNEQFF. Here the CDR3 DNA reads TGTGCCAGCAGCAAAATGCTAAACAGGGATACCTCCTACAATGAGCAGTTCTTC.

The chain has TRBV7-8 and TRBJ2-3, with 11 nucleotides matching TRBD2. V gave up 10 bases and J gave up 6 bases; unmatched junction bases: 18. There are 17 residues in the CDR3. Germline loops: CDR1 SGHVS, CDR2 FQNEAQ. Here the CDR3 reads CAISLNFGTSGSDTQYF. CDR3 nucleotide sequence: TGTGCCATCTCCCTAAATTTCGGGACTAGCGGTTCGGATACGCAGTATTTT.

With regard to this clone: Additional DNA sequences in this sample encode the identical CDR3. The gene calls are TRBV2 and TRBJ2-7; D call uncertain. The length of the CDR3 is 11 residues. The V end lost 8 bases, the J end lost 4 bases, and 9 bases lay between the germline ends. From germline, CDR1 is SNHLY and CDR2 FYNNEI. CDR3 DNA: TGTGCCAGCCGCGGCGAGTACGAGCAGTACTTC. Translated: CASRGEYEQYF.

The CDR3 here is CASGRRGPSTDTQYF. The CDR3 nucleotides are TGTGCCAGCGGTCGGCGGGGGCCGAGCACAGATACGCAGTATTTT. The chain is built from TRBV3-1 (or the pseudogene TRBV3-2) and TRBJ2-3, with a weak D call TRBD2 (7 bases). The CDR3 extends over 15 amino acids. V lost 8 bases to trimming and J lost 0 bases, with 15 bases between them. Per the germline V gene, CDR1 is LGHDT and CDR2 is YNNKEL (reference sequence).

CDR3 in amino acids: CASSLAEAAYNEQFF. The CDR3 DNA sequence: TGCGCCAGCAGCTTGGCGGAGGCAGCCTACAATGAGCAGTTCTTC. The chain links TRBV5-1 to TRBJ2-1, with D possibly TRBD2 on 5 matching bases. CDR3 size: 15 residues. V lost 0 bases to trimming and J lost 2 bases, with 9 bases between them. Germline-derived CDR1 and CDR2 are SGHRS and YFSETQ.